This T cell receptor beta chain comes out of a study of blood T cell repertoires in COVID-19. Study-level information: Samples of COVID-19 (acute and convalescent) were obtained from the United States, Italy and Spain.

Germline CDR1 reads LNHDA; CDR2 reads SQIVND (reference sequence). V lost 6 bases, J lost 1 base, and 8 bases stayed unmatched. The CDR3 spans 16 residues. Patients at the Seattle site were enrolled during active infection and followed longitudinally. The data were produced by immunoSEQ multiplex PCR, yet TCRdb's version contains in-frame clones alone and is incomplete. This table has around 220,000 clones, approximately 90% appearing once. The clonotype originates from a woman between 45 and 65 years old with COVID-19, enrolled during active disease. Sequencing was done on a sample of peripheral blood. The chain employs TRBV19 and TRBJ2-2; the match to TRBD2 covers 7 bases. The CDR3 reads CASSYRGDGNTGELFF. In DNA, the CDR3 is TGTGCCAGTAGCTACCGGGGGGACGGGAACACCGGGGAGCTGTTTTTT.